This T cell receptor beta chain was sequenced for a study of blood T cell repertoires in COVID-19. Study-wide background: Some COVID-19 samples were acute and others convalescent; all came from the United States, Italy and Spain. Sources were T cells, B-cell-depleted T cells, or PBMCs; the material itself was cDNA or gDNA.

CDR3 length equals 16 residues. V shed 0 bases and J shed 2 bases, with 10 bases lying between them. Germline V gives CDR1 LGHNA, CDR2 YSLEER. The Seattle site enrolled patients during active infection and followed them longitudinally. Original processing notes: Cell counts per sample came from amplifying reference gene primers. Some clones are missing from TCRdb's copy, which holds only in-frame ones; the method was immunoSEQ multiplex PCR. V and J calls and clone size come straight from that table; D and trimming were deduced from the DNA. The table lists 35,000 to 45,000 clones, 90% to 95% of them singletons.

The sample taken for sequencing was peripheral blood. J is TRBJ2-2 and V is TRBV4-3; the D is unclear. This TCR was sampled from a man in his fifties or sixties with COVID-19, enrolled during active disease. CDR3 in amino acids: CASSQEMPGNTGELFF. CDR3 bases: TGCGCCAGCAGCCAAGAGATGCCAGGCAACACCGGGGAGCTGTTTTTT.